This T cell receptor beta chain was sequenced for a study of blood T cells in healthy people across ages (dated by TCRdb to between 2014 and 2016). For the study in its entirety: Template switching captured roughly one uniquely barcoded TCR beta cDNA molecule per two T cells in model experiments. Using deep sequencing normalized with unique cDNA molecular identifiers, the study measured how TCR beta repertoire diversity changes with age. The donors were split into four age groups: young (average roughly 15 years), middle-aged (roughly 39), aged (approximately 60) and long-lived (approximately 89). Donors of different ages were randomly distributed across sequencing lanes to avoid experimental bias. Using the same blood draw, the study looked at two additional independent replicas of 1 million unique cDNA reads for two donors, one aged 18 to 30 and the other aged 80 or older. Broader findings and caveats from the paper: A strong correlation was found between observed TCR beta diversity and the percentage of naive T cells measured by flow cytometry. Bulk unsorted PBMC profiling prevented conclusive comparison of naive and antigen-experienced compartments. As age increased, observed TCR beta diversity per million T cells dropped in a roughly linear way, and a significant reduction was already evident by age roughly 36. Because the CMV infection status of the donors was unknown, age-related changes in expanded clonotypes may potentially have been confounded. Compared with the aged group, more naive CD4+ T cells, fewer expanded clones and increased TCR diversity were shown by the long-lived group, suggesting age selection. Estimates of total diversity based on one million sequenced T cells were regarded as lower bounds and as underestimates.

Points on this clonotype: Its antigen is not yet known. No much larger clonotype is one base removed from it; base qualities were not supplied.

The donors were roughly 39 Caucasian individuals from Russia, aged roughly 6 to 100 years, who were systemically healthy. Each donor gave 8 to 10 milliliters of peripheral blood, drawn into EDTA-treated Vacutainer tubes. PBMCs were isolated by Ficoll-Paque density-gradient centrifugation, with at least 7 million obtained per sample. Trizol reagent was used to extract total RNA from the PBMCs, yielding at least 6 micrograms per sample. For every donor, an aliquot of PBMCs went through flow cytometry to measure the percentages of naive CD45RAhigh/CD27high T cells. Taken from the germline V gene (reference sequence), the CDR1 and CDR2 loops are GTSNPN and SVGIG. The CDR3 sequence holds 14 residues, the cysteine and phenylalanine included. The CDR3 DNA has 42 bases and is translated from base 1. V loses 5 bases, J loses 1 base, and the germline ends lie 13 bases apart. Receptor libraries were prepared by 5' RACE. The sequencing machine was an Illumina HiSeq 2500. A second PCR of about 7 to 12 cycles was performed with a sample-barcoded 5' primer and a J-beta primer mix. A template-switch 5' adaptor carrying 12 random nucleotides introduced a unique molecular identifier onto each TCR beta cDNA molecule. Each sample yielded at least 3 million CDR3-containing paired-end reads. The Mint cDNA synthesis kit, primed by a TRBC-specific oligonucleotide, was used to synthesize first-strand cDNA from all RNA. Following uracil-DNA glycosylase treatment, all cDNA underwent a first 18-cycle PCR with the universal primers M1SS and BC2_uni_R. From the authors' description of their analysis: Normalization of each sample was performed by random selection of 1 million high-quality reads, each carrying a distinct molecular identifier. Reads with shared molecular identifiers were discarded instead of being binned into consensus sequences. MiTCR, run with a Q25 quality threshold and the strictest error-elimination algorithm, handled CDR3 identification, clonotype clustering and error correction. A nonparametric unseen species model with Euler transformation was used to estimate lower-bound total TCR beta diversity. TCRdb passed the public sequencing reads through fastp at Q25 and MiXCR, retaining productive beta sequences. Identical CDR3 proteins give one entry, which carries the most common genes and DNA. These V and J calls originate from TCRdb's pipeline instead of the authors' own analysis. The table for this sample lists about 1.6 million distinct CDR3 sequences; roughly 32% of them were counted only once. The ten largest account for approximately 10% of the sample.

This receptor was obtained from a woman between 25 and 40 years old in good health. This sequence uses TRBV30 and TRBJ2-3; D gene: possibly TRBD2, on 6 matching bases. The sequenced sample was blood. The CDR3 loop reads CAWARDFGTDTQYF. The DNA reads TGTGCCTGGGCCCGGGACTTCGGCACAGATACGCAGTATTTT.